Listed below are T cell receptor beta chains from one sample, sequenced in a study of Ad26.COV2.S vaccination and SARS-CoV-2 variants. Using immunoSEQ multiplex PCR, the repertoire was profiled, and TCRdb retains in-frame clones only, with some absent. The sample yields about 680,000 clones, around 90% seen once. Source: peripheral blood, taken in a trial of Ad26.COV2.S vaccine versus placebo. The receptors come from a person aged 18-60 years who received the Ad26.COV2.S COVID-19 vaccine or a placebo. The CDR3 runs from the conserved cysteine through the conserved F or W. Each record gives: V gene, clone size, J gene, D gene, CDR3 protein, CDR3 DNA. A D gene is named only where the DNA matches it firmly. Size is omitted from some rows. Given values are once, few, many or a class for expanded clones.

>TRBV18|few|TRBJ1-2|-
CASSPGAGGYTF
TGTGCCAGCTCACCAGGGGCGGGAGGCTACACCTTC
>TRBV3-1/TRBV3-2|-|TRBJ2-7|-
CASSQLGGGPHEQYF
TGTGCCAGCAGCCAACTAGGGGGGGGCCCACACGAGCAGTACTTC
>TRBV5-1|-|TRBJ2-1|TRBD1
CASSPGQAEYNEQFF
TGCGCCAGCAGCCCTGGACAGGCTGAATACAATGAGCAGTTCTTC
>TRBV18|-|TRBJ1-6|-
CASSPKENNNSPLHF
TGTGCCAGCTCACCAAAGGAAAACAATAATTCACCCCTCCACTTT
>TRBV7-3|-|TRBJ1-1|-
CASSRGSTTEAFF
TGTGCCAGCAGCCGGGGGAGTACCACTGAAGCTTTCTTT
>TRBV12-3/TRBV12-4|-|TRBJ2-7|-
CASSPYYEQYF
TGTGCCAGCAGTCCTTACTACGAGCAGTACTTC
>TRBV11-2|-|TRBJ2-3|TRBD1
CASSLRTGTSTDTQYF
TGTGCCAGCAGCTTGAGGACAGGGACTAGCACAGATACGCAGTATTTT
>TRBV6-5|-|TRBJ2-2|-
CASSPGTSGTGELFF
TGTGCCAGCAGCCCCGGGACCTCGGGCACCGGGGAGCTGTTTTTT
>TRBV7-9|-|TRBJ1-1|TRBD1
CASSLTGQGAQGTFF
TGTGCCAGCAGCTTAACGGGACAGGGGGCTCAAGGAACTTTCTTT
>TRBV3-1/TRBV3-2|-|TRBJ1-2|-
CASNQPGNSGGYTF
TGTGCCAGCAACCAACCCGGGAACTCGGGTGGCTACACCTTC
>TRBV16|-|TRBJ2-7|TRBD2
CASSRRWEGTYEQYF
TGTGCCAGCAGCCGACGGTGGGAGGGGACCTACGAGCAGTACTTC
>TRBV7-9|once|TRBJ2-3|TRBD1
CASRYTGTGDAAPTDTQYF
TGTGCCAGCAGGTATACTGGGACAGGGGACGCGGCACCAACAGATACGCAGTATTTT
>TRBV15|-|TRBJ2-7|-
CATSRDLGDEQYF
TGTGCCACCAGCAGAGATCTAGGGGACGAGCAGTACTTC
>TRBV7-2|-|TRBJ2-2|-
CASSLLRQNTGELFF
TGTGCCAGCAGCTTATTACGGCAGAACACCGGGGAGCTGTTTTTT
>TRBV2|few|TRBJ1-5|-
CASSEGPYNQPQHF
TGTGCCAGCAGCGAGGGACCGTACAATCAGCCCCAGCATTTT
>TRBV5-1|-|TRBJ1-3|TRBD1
CASSRGTGAGGNTIYF
TGCGCCAGCAGCAGAGGGACAGGCGCGGGAGGAAACACCATATATTTT
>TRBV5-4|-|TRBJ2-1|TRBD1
CASSLATGGMVYNEQFF
TGTGCCAGCAGCTTGGCGACAGGGGGAATGGTCTACAATGAGCAGTTCTTC
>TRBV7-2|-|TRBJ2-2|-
CASSLETSYTGELFF
TGTGCCAGCAGCTTAGAAACCTCTTACACCGGGGAGCTGTTTTTT
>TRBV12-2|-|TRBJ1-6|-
CASRFPGRQQYNSPLHF
TGTGCAAGTCGCTTCCCTGGACGGCAACAGTATAATTCACCCCTCCACTTT
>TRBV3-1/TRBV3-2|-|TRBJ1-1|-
CASSLEIGGANTEAFF
TGTGCCAGCAGCCTAGAGATAGGGGGAGCAAATACTGAAGCTTTCTTT
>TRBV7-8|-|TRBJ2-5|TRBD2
CASGFGAGGYQETQYF
TGTGCCAGCGGATTTGGGGCGGGGGGGTACCAAGAGACCCAGTACTTC
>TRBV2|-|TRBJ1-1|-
CASRPLPNTEAFF
TGTGCCAGCAGGCCATTACCGAACACTGAAGCTTTCTTT
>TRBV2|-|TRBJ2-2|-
CAGRTANTGELFF
TGTGCCGGTCGGACAGCGAACACCGGGGAGCTGTTTTTT
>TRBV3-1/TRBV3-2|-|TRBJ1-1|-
CASSQYSGDTEAFF
TGTGCCAGCAGCCAATATTCGGGGGACACTGAAGCTTTCTTT
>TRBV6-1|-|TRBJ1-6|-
CASSEEIEGIGNSPLHF
TGTGCCAGCAGTGAAGAAATTGAGGGGATCGGCAATTCACCCCTCCACTTT
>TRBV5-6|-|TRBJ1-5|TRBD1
CASSPRDRGGNQPQHF
TGTGCCAGCAGCCCCCGGGACAGGGGGGGCAATCAGCCCCAGCATTTT
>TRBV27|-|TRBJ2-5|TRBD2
CASRLAGTETQYF
TGTGCCAGCAGGCTAGCGGGAACAGAGACCCAGTACTTC
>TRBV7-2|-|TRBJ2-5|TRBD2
CASSIRAAGTNKETQYF
TGTGCCAGCAGCATACGTGCAGCCGGGACTAATAAAGAGACCCAGTACTTC
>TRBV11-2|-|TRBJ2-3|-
CASSLEWGTDTQYF
TGTGCCAGCAGCTTAGAGTGGGGCACAGATACGCAGTATTTT
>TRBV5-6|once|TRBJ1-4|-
CASSPTVGNEKLFF
TGTGCCAGCAGCCCGACGGTGGGAAATGAAAAACTGTTTTTT
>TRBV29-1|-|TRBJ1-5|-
CSVGAENQPQHF
TGCAGCGTTGGGGCGGAAAATCAGCCCCAGCATTTT
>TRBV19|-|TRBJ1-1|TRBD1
CASRDRVNTEAFF
TGTGCCAGTAGAGACAGGGTAAACACTGAAGCTTTCTTT
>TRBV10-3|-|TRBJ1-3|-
CAISENTARNTIYF
TGTGCCATCAGTGAAAATACAGCCCGAAACACCATATATTTT
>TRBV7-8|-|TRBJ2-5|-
CASSLWVTGLPLQETQYF
TGTGCCAGCAGCTTATGGGTGACTGGACTACCATTACAAGAGACCCAGTACTTC
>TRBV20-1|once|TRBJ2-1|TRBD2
CSASWSGRDNEQFF
TGCAGTGCTAGTTGGAGCGGGAGGGACAATGAGCAGTTCTTC
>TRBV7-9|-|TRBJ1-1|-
CASTMKGVTDGDRAFF
TGTGCCAGCACCATGAAAGGAGTGACAGACGGGGATAGAGCTTTCTTT
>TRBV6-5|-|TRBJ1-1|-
CASSSPGGDAEAFF
TGTGCCAGCAGCTCTCCCGGGGGGGACGCTGAAGCTTTCTTT
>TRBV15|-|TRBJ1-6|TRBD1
CATSRLYRGSPLHF
TGTGCCACCAGCAGGTTATACAGGGGATCACCCCTCCACTTT
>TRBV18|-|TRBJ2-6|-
CASSPPGLNVLTF
TGTGCCAGCTCACCACCGGGCCTCAACGTCCTGACTTTC
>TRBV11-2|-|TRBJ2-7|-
CASSLVAGTYEQYF
TGTGCCAGCAGCTTAGTAGCAGGCACCTACGAGCAGTACTTC
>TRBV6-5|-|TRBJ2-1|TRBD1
CASRTGTENEQFF
TGTGCCAGCAGGACCGGGACAGAAAATGAGCAGTTCTTC
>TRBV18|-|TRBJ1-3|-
CASSQNRAPGNTIYF
TGTGCCAGCTCGCAAAACAGGGCCCCGGGAAACACCATATATTTT
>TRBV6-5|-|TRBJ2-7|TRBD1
CASGTGEQYF
TGTGCCAGCGGGACAGGCGAGCAGTACTTC
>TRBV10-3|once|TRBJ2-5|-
CAIKGDGQETQYF
TGTGCCATCAAGGGGGACGGCCAAGAGACCCAGTACTTC
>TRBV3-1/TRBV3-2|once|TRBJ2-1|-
CASSQGRTVRTKQFF
TGTGCCAGCAGCCAAGGGAGGACTGTGAGGACAAAGCAGTTCTTC
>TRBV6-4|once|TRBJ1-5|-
CASSGRRRYSNQPQHF
TGTGCCAGCAGTGGACGGAGACGGTATAGCAATCAGCCCCAGCATTTT
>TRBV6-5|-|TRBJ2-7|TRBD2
CASSLAGGRHEQYF
TGTGCCAGCAGTCTAGCGGGAGGGCGGCACGAGCAGTACTTC
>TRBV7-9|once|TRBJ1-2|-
CASSFEAGIYYGYTF
TGTGCCAGCAGCTTCGAGGCAGGGATCTACTATGGCTACACCTTC
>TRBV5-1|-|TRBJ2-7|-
CASSSQGNYYEQYF
TGCGCCAGCAGCTCACAGGGAAATTACTACGAGCAGTACTTC
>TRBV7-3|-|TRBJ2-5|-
CASSPTRDGTQYF
TGTGCCAGCAGCCCGACTAGGGACGGGACCCAGTACTTC